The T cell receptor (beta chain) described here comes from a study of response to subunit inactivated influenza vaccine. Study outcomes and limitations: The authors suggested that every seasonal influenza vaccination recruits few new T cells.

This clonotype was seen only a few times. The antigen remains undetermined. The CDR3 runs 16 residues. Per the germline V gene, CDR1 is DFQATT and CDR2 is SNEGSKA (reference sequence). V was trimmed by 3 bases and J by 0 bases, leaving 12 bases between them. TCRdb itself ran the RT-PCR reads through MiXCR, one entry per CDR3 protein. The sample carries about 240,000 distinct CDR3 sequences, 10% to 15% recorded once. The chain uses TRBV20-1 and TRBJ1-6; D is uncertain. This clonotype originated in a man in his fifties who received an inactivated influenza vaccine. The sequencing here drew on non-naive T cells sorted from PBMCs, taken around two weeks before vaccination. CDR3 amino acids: CSASKVFVSYNSPLHF. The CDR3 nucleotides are TGCAGTGCTAGTAAGGTTTTTGTCTCCTATAATTCACCCCTCCACTTT.